One TCR beta chain is described in this entry. Its target is unknown. Each donor (without exception) was a healthy Caucasian. The data were obtained in a study of identical twins. Findings of the study overall: Invariant MAIT and iNKT cells could partly confound zero-insertion analyses. Modeled out-of-frame TCR alpha sharing in monozygotic twins fell below observed levels.

This CDR3 has 12 amino acids. From germline, CDR1 is DFQATT and CDR2 SNEGSKA (reference sequence). cDNA carried unique molecular identifiers, and a universal primer site was added by template switching. Via MiXCR, TCRdb re-called the 5' RACE reads, giving one row per CDR3 protein. The sample consists of around 1.7 million distinct CDR3 sequences, less than 40% of them appearing once. The chain couples TRBV20-1 to TRBJ2-1, with 7 bases aligning to TRBD2. The J call could be wrong; TRBJ2-7 is a better fit for the DNA end. The source material was cord blood. This sequence originates from a newborn girl in good health. CDR3 loop: CSARLTSAEQYF. CDR3 DNA sequence: TGCAGTGCTAGACTAACTAGCGCCGAGCAGTACTTC.